This T cell receptor beta chain is from a study of Ad26.COV2.S vaccination and SARS-CoV-2 variants (dated by TCRdb to about 2021). Broadly, across the study: Vaccine-arm donors came from COV1001, a multicentre, randomized, double-blind, placebo-controlled phase I-IIa trial of Ad26.COV2.S in healthy adults. Trial participants were randomized into five groups of five: low-dose or high-dose Ad26.COV2.S given once or twice, or placebo on both occasions. Throughout the experiments and outcome assessment, investigators stayed blinded to trial group allocation. Ad26.COV2.S was administered intramuscularly at 5 x 10^10 or 1 x 10^11 viral particles, either as a single shot or as two shots given 56 days apart. A total of approximately 30 samples were included in the TCR-sequenced set, comprising 19 Ad26.COV2.S vaccine recipients, 5 placebo recipients and 8 SARS-CoV-2 convalescent individuals. The specificity and breadth of SARS-CoV-2-reactive T cell receptors after Ad26.COV2.S vaccination were assessed by TCRbeta repertoire sequencing. General conclusions and limits of the study: Ad26.COV2.S recipients had higher spike-specific TCR breadth than placebo recipients (P = 0.0014). Comparing responses between vaccine doses or regimens was not something the study was powered to do. Comparable non-spike TCR breadth was observed between vaccine and placebo recipients, consistent with only spike being contained in the vaccine. According to the authors, total T cell responses may have been underestimated by the TCR breadth and depth analyses. After vaccination, substantial breadth of spike-specific CD8+ and CD4+ T cell responses was reported.

The immunoSEQ Assay was used to sequence TCRbeta CDR3 regions. After extraction, genomic DNA underwent amplification by bias-controlled multiplex PCR, followed by high-throughput sequencing. The paper's data handling went like this. To quantify the absolute abundance of every unique TCRbeta CDR3 region, sequences were collapsed and filtered. T cell fraction was estimated by normalization of TCRbeta template counts to usable DNA, with usable DNA being measured through amplification of reference genes present in all nucleated cells. Repertoire TCRs were annotated as SARS-CoV-2-specific when V gene, CDR3 amino acid sequence and J gene were exactly matched to a known reactive TCR set. The reference SARS-CoV-2 TCR set came from MIRA and was filtered for enrichment in COVID-19-positive ImmuneCODE repertoires, removing public or cross-reactive TCRs. Using the MIRA antigens, annotated TCRs were further analysed by specific ORF or by position within an ORF. Depth was the summed frequency of annotated unique rearrangements, while breadth was defined as annotated unique rearrangements over total unique productive rearrangements. Two-sided Wilcoxon rank-sum tests were used to compare TCR breadth between groups. Sourced from immuneACCESS, this table was stored by TCRdb with only in-frame sequences that have V and J called. A share of the clones is absent; for the studies checked, an unresolved V gene accounts for under half, and the remainder has no known explanation. V and J calls and clone size are copied from that table; D and trimming were computed from the DNA. Within this sample are about 480,000 clones, with 70% to 90% of them counted one time only. The top ten hold 10% to 15% of the sample.

From the cysteine through the phenylalanine, the CDR3 covers 16 amino acids. The only DNA kept is the CDR3, 48 bases in frame from the first base. The junction carries 18 bases between V and J, which are trimmed by 4 bases and 3 bases respectively. CDR1 and CDR2 were assigned from the germline V gene as SGHDT and YYEEEE. As to this clone: Its antigen remains undetermined. No base quality information exists; no much larger clone differs at one position.

The treatment or condition label for this specimen denotes: over 15 received Ad26.COV2.S at low or high dose, single or two shots; roughly five received placebo; per-sample allocation not given. For vaccine and placebo recipients, the sequenced repertoires came from samples collected on day 63 after the first injection. Between 29 July and 7 August 2020, Cohort 1b enrolled 25 adults aged 18-55 years at one site in Boston, USA. As a vaccine, Ad26.COV2.S was a replication-incompetent adenovirus type 26 vector that expressed a prefusion-stabilized SARS-CoV-2 spike protein derived from the original Wuhan strain.

The sequence came from a person between 18 and 65 years old who received the Ad26.COV2.S COVID-19 vaccine or a placebo. This chain is built from TRBV5-6 and TRBJ2-3, with a tentative D gene TRBD2 over 5 matching bases. Sequencing used peripheral blood, obtained in a trial of Ad26.COV2.S vaccine versus placebo. This receptor carries the CDR3 CASSLGLKLITDTQYF. The nucleotide sequence reads as follows: TGTGCCAGCAGCCTAGGACTCAAGCTTATAACAGATACGCAGTATTTT.